This TCR beta chain was recorded in a study of blood T cell repertoires in COVID-19. The wider study: Samples of COVID-19 (acute and convalescent) were obtained from the United States, Italy and Spain. Sample material is recorded as cDNA or gDNA derived from T cells, B-cell-depleted T cells, or PBMCs.

Authors' processing steps: Reference gene primer amplification yielded estimated nucleated cell counts. Here immunoSEQ multiplex PCR was the method, and the copy in TCRdb shows in-frame clones only, minus some. That table furnishes V, J and clone size, whereas the DNA furnished D and trimming. Of around 170,000 clones listed, roughly 90% are singletons. The sample taken for sequencing was peripheral blood. The source is a man in his fifties or sixties with acute or convalescent COVID-19.

The CDR3 sequence: CASDQGRSAGELFF. CDR3 nucleotide sequence: TGTGCCAGCGACCAGGGTAGATCGGCAGGGGAGCTGTTTTTT. The V gene is TRBV7-9, the J gene TRBJ2-2, with TRBD1 as a possible D gene (5 bases). CDR3 length: 14 residues. Per the germline V gene, CDR1 is SEHNR and CDR2 is FQNEAQ (reference sequence). Trimming took 8 bases from V and 8 from J, leaving 18 bases between them.